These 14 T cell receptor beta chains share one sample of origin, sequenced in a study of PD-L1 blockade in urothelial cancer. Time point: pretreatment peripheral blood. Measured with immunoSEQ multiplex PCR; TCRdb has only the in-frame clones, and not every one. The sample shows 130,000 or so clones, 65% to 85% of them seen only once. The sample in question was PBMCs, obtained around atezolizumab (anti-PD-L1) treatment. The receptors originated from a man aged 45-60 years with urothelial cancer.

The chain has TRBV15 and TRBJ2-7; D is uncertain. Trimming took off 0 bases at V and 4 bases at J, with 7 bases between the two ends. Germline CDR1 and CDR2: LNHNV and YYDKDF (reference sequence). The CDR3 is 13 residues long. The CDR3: CATSRDPQYEQYF. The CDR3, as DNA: TGTGCCACCAGCAGAGATCCGCAGTACGAGCAGTACTTC. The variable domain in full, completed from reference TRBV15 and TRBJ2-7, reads DAMVIQNPRYQVTQFGKPVTLSCSQTLNHNVMYWYQQKSSQAPKLLFHYYDKDFNNEADTPDNFQSRRPNTSFCFLDIRSPGLGDTAMYLCATSRDPQYEQYFGPGTRLTVT.

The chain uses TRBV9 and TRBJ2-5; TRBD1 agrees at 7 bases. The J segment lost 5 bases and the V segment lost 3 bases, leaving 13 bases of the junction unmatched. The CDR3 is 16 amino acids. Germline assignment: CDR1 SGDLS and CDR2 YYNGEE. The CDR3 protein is CASSEAAGGKGETQYF. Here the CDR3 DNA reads TGTGCCAGCAGCGAGGCAGCAGGGGGAAAGGGGGAGACCCAGTACTTC.

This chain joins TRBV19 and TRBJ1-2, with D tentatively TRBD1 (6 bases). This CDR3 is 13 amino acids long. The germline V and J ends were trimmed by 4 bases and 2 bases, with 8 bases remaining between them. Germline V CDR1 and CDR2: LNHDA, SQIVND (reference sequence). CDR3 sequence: CASSRTDNYGYTF. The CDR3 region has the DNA TGTGCCAGTAGTAGGACAGACAACTATGGCTACACCTTC.

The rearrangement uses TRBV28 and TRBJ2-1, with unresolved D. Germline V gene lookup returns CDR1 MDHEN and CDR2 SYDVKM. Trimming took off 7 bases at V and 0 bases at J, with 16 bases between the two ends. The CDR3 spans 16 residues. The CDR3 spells CASTPLLPSSYNEQFF. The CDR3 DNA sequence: TGTGCCAGCACACCTCTGTTACCGAGCTCCTACAATGAGCAGTTCTTC.

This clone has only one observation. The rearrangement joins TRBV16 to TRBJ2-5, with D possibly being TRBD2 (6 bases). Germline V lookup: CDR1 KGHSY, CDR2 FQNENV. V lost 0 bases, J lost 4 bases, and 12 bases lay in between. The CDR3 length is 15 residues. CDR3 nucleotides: TGTGCCAGCAGCCAATCGAACGGGAGAGGAGAGACCCAGTACTTC. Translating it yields CASSQSNGRGETQYF.

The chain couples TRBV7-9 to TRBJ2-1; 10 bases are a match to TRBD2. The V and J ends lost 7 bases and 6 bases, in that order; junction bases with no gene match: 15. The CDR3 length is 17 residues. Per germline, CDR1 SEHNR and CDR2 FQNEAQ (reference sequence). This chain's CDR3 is CASTHPSGLAGVNEQFF. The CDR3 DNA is TGTGCCAGCACCCACCCGTCAGGTCTAGCGGGAGTCAATGAGCAGTTCTTC.

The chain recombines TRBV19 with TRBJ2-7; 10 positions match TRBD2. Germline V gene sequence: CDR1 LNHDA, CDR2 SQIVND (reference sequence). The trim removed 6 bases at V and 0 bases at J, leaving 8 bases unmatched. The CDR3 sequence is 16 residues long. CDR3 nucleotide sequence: TGTGCCAGTAGATCTCCAAGCGGGAGGGACTCCTACGAGCAGTACTTC. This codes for CASRSPSGRDSYEQYF.

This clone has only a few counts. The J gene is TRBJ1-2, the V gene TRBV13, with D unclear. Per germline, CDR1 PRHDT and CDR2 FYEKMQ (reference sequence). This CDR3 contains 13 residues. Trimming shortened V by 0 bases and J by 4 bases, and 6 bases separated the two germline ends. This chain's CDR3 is CASSLGAFYGYTF. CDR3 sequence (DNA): TGTGCCAGCAGCTTAGGGGCTTTCTATGGCTACACCTTC.

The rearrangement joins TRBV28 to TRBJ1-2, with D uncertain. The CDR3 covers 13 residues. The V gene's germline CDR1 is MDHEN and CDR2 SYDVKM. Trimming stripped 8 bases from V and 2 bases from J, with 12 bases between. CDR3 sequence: CASSNTENYGYTF. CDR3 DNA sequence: TGTGCCAGCTCCAATACAGAGAACTATGGCTACACCTTC.

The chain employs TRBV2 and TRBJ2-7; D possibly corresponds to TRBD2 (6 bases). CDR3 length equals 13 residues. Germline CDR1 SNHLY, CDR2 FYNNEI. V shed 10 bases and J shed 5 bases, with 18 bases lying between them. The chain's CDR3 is CAIRSWGVDEQYF. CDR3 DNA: TGTGCCATCCGGTCGTGGGGGGTCGACGAGCAGTACTTC.

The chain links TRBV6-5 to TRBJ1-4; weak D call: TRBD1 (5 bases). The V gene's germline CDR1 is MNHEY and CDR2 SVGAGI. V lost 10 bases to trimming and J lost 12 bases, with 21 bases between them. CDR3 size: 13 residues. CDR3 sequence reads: CATIDTLGGELFF. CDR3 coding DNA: TGTGCCACCATCGACACCCTCGGGGGGGAACTGTTTTTT.

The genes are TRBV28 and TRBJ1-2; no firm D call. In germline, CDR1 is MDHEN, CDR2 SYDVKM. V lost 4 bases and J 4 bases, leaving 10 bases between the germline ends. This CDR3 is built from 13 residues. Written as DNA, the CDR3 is TGTGCCAGCAGTTCCTTAGCCGGCTATGGCTACACCTTC. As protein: CASSSLAGYGYTF.

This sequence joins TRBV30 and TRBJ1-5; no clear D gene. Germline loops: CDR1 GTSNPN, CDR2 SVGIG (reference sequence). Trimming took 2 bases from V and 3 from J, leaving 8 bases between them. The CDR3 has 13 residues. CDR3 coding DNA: TGTGCCTGGAGTCCCAGTAACAATCAGCCCCAGCATTTT. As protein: CAWSPSNNQPQHF. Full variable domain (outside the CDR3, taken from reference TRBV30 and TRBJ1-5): SQTIHQWPATLVQPVGSPLSLECTVEGTSNPNLYWYRQAAGRGLQLLFYSVGIGQISSEVPQNLSASRPQDRQFILSSKKLLLSDSGFYLCAWSPSNNQPQHFGDGTRLSIL.

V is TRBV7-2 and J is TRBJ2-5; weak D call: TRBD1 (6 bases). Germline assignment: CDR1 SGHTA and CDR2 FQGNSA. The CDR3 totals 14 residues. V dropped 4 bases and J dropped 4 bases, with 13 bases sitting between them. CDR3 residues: CASSSRGWGETQYF. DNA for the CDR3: TGTGCCAGCAGCTCCAGGGGCTGGGGAGAGACCCAGTACTTC.